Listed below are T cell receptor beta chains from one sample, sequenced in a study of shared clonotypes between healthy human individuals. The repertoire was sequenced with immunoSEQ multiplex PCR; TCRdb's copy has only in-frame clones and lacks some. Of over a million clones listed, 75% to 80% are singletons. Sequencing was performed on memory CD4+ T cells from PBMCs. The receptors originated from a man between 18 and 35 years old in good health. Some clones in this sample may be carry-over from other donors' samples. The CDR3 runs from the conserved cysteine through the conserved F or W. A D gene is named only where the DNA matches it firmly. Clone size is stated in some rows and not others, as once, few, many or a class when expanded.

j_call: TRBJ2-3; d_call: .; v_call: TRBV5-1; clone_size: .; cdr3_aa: CASSLVPADTQYF; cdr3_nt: TGCGCCAGCAGCTTGGTTCCGGCTGATACGCAGTATTTT
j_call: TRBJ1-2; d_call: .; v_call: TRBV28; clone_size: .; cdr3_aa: CASSSGVYGYTF; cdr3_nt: TGTGCCAGCAGTTCGGGGGTCTATGGCTACACCTTC
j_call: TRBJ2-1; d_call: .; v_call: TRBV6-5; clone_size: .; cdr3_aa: CASSLGVFNEQFF; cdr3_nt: TGTGCCAGCAGCCTGGGGGTTTTCAATGAGCAGTTCTTC
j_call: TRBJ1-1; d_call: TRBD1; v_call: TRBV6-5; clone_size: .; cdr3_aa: CASSYVRDSNEAFF; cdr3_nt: TGTGCCAGCAGTTATGTGAGGGACAGCAATGAAGCTTTCTTT
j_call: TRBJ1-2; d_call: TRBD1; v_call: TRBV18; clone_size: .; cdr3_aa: CASSPQGATNYGYTF; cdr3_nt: TGTGCCAGCTCACCCCAGGGGGCCACTAACTATGGCTACACCTTC
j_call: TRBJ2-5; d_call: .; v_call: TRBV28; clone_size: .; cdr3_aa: CASTPGRFQETQYF; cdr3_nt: TGTGCCAGCACCCCCGGCCGCTTCCAAGAGACCCAGTACTTC
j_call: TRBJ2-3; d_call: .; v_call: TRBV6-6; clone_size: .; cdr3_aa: CASAPGGAETDTQYF; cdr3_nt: TGTGCCAGCGCCCCCGGGGGAGCAGAAACAGATACGCAGTATTTT
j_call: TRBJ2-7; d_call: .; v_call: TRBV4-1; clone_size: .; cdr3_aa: CASSPHGVLGEQYF; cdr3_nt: TGCGCCAGCAGCCCCCACGGGGTTCTGGGCGAGCAGTACTTC
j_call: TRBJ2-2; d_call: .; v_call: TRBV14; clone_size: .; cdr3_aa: CASSQENFDALPGELFF; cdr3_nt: TGTGCCAGCAGCCAAGAGAATTTCGACGCGCTCCCCGGGGAGCTGTTTTTT
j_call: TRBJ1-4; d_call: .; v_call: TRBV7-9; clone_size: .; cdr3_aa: CASSPSRGSEKLFF; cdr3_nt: TGTGCCAGCAGCCCCAGCAGGGGTAGTGAAAAACTGTTTTTT
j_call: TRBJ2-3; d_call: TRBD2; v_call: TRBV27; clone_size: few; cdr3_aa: CASSPSGSTDTQYF; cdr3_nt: TGTGCCAGCAGCCCTAGCGGTAGCACAGATACGCAGTATTTT
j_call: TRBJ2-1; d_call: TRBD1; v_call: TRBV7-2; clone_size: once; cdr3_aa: CASSTQAVQGGNQFF; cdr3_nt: TGTGCCAGCAGCACTCAAGCGGTACAGGGGGGAAACCAGTTCTTC
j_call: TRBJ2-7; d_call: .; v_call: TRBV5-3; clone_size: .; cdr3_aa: CARSPGGSSYEQYF; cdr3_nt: TGTGCCAGAAGCCCGGGTGGGAGCTCCTACGAGCAGTACTTC
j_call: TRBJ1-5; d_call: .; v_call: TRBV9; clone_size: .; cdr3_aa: CASSGGGRTGPQHF; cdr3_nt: TGTGCCAGCAGCGGCGGGGGGCGGACTGGGCCCCAGCATTTT
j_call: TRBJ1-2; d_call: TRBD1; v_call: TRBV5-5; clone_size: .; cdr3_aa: CASSLRPGQGAGTYGYTF; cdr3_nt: TGTGCCAGCAGCCTCCGGCCGGGACAGGGGGCCGGGACCTATGGCTACACCTTC
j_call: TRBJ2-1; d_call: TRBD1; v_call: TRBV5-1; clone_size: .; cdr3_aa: CASSLGAGTGDEQFF; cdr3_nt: TGCGCCAGCAGCTTGGGGGCCGGGACAGGGGACGAGCAGTTCTTC
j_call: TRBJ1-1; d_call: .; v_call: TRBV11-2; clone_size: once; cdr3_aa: CASSLAGSVKAFF; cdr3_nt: TGTGCCAGCAGCTTAGCCGGCTCGGTGAAAGCTTTCTTT
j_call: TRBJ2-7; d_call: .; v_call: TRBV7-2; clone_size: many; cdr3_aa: CASNLLGGTGTYEQYF; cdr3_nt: TGTGCCAGCAACCTATTGGGTGGGACGGGTACCTACGAGCAGTACTTC
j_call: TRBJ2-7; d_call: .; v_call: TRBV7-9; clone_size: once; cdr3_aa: CASSLLGDYEQYF; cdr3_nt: TGTGCCAGCAGCCTCCTCGGCGATTACGAGCAGTACTTC
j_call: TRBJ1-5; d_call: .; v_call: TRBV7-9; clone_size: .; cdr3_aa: CASSPGANQPQHF; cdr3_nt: TGTGCCAGCAGCCCCGGGGCGAATCAGCCCCAGCATTTT
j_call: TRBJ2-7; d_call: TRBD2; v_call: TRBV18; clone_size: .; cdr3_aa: CASSPLTSGSYEQYF; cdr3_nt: TGTGCCAGCTCACCCCTGACTAGCGGTTCCTACGAGCAGTACTTC
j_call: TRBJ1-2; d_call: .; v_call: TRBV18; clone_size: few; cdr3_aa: CASSPSGTANYGYTF; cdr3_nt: TGTGCCAGCTCACCTTCCGGGACGGCAAACTATGGCTACACCTTC
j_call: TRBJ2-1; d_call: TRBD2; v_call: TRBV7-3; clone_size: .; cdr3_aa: CASSAGTSGEQFF; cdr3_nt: TGTGCCAGCAGCGCCGGGACTAGCGGTGAGCAGTTCTTC
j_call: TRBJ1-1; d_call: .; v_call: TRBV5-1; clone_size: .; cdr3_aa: CASSLWLGENTEAFF; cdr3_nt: TGCGCCAGCAGCTTGTGGCTAGGGGAAAACACTGAAGCTTTCTTT
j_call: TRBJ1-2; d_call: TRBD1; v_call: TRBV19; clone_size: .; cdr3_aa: CASSDSPQGAQLYGYTF; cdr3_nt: TGTGCCAGTAGCGACTCTCCTCAGGGGGCCCAGCTCTATGGCTACACCTTC
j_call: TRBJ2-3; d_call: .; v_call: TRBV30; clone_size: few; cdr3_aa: CAWRPTRSSFTDTQYF; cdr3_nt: TGTGCCTGGAGGCCTACCCGGAGTAGTTTTACAGATACGCAGTATTTT
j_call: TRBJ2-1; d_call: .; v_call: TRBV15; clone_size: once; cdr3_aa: CATNPTGLSYNEQFF; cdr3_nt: TGTGCCACCAACCCTACAGGGCTCTCCTACAATGAGCAGTTCTTC
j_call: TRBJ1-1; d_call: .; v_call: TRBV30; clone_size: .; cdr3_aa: CAWSPGIVNTEAFF; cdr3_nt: TGTGCCTGGAGTCCCGGCATAGTGAACACTGAAGCTTTCTTT
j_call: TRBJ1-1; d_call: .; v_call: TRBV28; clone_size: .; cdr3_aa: CASSPIGPRITEAFF; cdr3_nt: TGTGCCAGCAGCCCGATCGGTCCACGGATCACTGAAGCTTTCTTT
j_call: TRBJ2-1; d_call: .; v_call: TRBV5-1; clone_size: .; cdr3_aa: CASSLASGGNNEQFF; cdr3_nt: TGCGCCAGCAGCTTGGCCAGCGGAGGGAACAATGAGCAGTTCTTC
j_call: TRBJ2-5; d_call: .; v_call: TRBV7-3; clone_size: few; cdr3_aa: CASSLTPGHGETQYF; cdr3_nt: TGTGCCAGCAGCTTAACGCCGGGACACGGAGAGACCCAGTACTTC
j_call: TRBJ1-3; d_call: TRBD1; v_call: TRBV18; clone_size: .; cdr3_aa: CASSPSIVGAGGSSGNTIYF; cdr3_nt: TGTGCCAGCTCACCATCGATCGTTGGGGCAGGGGGATCCTCTGGAAACACCATATATTTT
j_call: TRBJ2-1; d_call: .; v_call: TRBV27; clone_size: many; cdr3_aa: CASRRTGGSEQFF; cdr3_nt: TGTGCCAGCAGGCGTACTGGGGGTTCCGAGCAGTTCTTC
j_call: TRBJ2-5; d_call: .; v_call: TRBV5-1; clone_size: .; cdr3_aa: CASRFVGVGQETQYF; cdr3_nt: TGCGCCAGCCGCTTCGTAGGGGTAGGTCAAGAGACCCAGTACTTC
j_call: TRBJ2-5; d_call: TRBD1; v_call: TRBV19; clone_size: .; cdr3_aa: CASSIGDRLQETQYF; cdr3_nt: TGTGCCAGTAGTATAGGGGACAGGCTCCAAGAGACCCAGTACTTC
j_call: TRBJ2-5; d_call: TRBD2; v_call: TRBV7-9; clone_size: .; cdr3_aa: CASTTILAGGETQYF; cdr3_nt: TGTGCCAGCACCACAATTCTAGCGGGAGGAGAGACCCAGTACTTC
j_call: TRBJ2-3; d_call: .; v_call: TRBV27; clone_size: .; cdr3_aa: CASRTSDWGSTDTQYF; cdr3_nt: TGTGCCAGCAGAACCTCGGACTGGGGTAGCACAGATACGCAGTATTTT
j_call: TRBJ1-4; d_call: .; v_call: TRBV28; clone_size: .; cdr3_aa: CASRSAGAQDEKLFF; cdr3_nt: TGTGCCAGCAGATCCGCAGGGGCGCAGGATGAAAAACTGTTTTTT
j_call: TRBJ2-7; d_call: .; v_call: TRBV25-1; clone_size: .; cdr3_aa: CASSANPGPKAYEQYF; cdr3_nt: TGTGCCAGCAGTGCGAATCCGGGCCCCAAAGCCTACGAGCAGTACTTC
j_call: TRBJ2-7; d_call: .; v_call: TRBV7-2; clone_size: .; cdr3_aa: CASSPDIRQPEAYEQYF; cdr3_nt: TGTGCCAGCAGCCCCGACATTAGACAGCCCGAGGCCTACGAGCAGTACTTC
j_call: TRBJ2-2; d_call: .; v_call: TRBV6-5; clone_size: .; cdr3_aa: CASSYGGSGGETFF; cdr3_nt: TGTGCCAGCAGTTACGGAGGGTCTGGAGGAGAGACGTTTTTT